A selection of T cell receptor beta chains follows, all from one sample in a study of cytomegalovirus exposure and HLA in healthy donors. Sequenced by immunoSEQ multiplex PCR; TCRdb stores in-frame clones only, minus some. This sample carries 110,000 or so clones, approximately 69% of them seen once, and the ten largest clones take roughly 3.2%. The sequencing input was PBMCs. These receptors were collected from a man aged 25 to 45 in good health and CMV-seronegative. Both conserved end residues are part of each CDR3. A D gene is named only where the DNA matches it firmly.

length,D,J,V,CDR3
11,NA,TRBJ1-2,TRBV25-1,CASRQNYGYTF
11,NA,TRBJ2-3,TRBV27,CASRSTDTQYF
12,NA,TRBJ1-2,TRBV6-6,CASSSGDYGYTF
18,NA,TRBJ2-2,TRBV5-6,CASSPHPVAGINTGELFF
12,NA,TRBJ1-2,TRBV6-6,CASKGPNYGYTF
15,NA,TRBJ1-6,TRBV6-6,CASSFSGATGSPLHF
12,NA,TRBJ1-4,TRBV6-6,CASSTANEKLFF
16,NA,TRBJ1-1,TRBV5-5,CASSLGSAGAGTEAFF
13,NA,TRBJ1-2,TRBV2,CASSDTANYGYTF
15,NA,TRBJ1-6,TRBV6-5,CASSPPGSLNSPLHF
14,NA,TRBJ2-7,TRBV29-1,CSVEGVRQAGEQYF
13,NA,TRBJ2-3,TRBV28,CASSLQGTDTQYF
13,NA,TRBJ2-7,TRBV6-1,CASMVGQAYEQYF
15,NA,TRBJ1-4,TRBV18,CASSPGRSQSEKLFF
14,TRBD2,TRBJ2-1,TRBV19,CASPGDGRRDEQFF
16,NA,TRBJ1-6,TRBV7-9,CASSSGGSSYNSPLHF
13,NA,TRBJ2-7,TRBV18,CASSTGPGYEQYF
14,TRBD1,TRBJ2-7,TRBV4-3,CASSQGDRGHEQYF
14,NA,TRBJ2-7,TRBV5-8,CASSLSGSSYEQYF
14,TRBD2,TRBJ2-5,TRBV4-1,CASSPGTSGLWQYF
15,NA,TRBJ1-2,TRBV6-5,CASSYGAGDTYGYTF
16,TRBD1,TRBJ2-7,TRBV6-6,CASSYVTGTLSYEQYF
16,TRBD2,TRBJ2-7,TRBV9,CASSPLGGAGAYEQYF
14,NA,TRBJ1-2,TRBV2,CASSLQGWDYGYTF
16,NA,TRBJ2-3,TRBV21-1,CASSKADRGSSDTQYF
14,TRBD1,TRBJ2-5,TRBV30,CACQSQGAGETQYF
13,NA,TRBJ2-2,TRBV11-3,CASRGREAGELFF
16,TRBD2,TRBJ2-7,TRBV19,CASSRKGLAGSDEQYF
14,NA,TRBJ1-3,TRBV6-1,CASTTQETGNTIYF
15,TRBD1,TRBJ2-1,TRBV14,CASSQEQGAYNEQFF
15,NA,TRBJ1-1,TRBV7-2,CASSLDPGVGTEAFF
13,NA,TRBJ1-1,TRBV29-1,CSVWGLPNTEAFF
16,NA,TRBJ2-1,TRBV11-2,CASNGLGARAGNEQFF
13,TRBD1,TRBJ1-1,TRBV29-1,CSVRTGANTEAFF
13,NA,TRBJ1-1,TRBV6-1,CASSVSLPTEAFF
15,TRBD2,TRBJ2-7,TRBV7-2,CASSAAGDYRYEQYF
12,NA,TRBJ1-1,TRBV29-1,CSVASGNTEAFF
15,TRBD1,TRBJ1-5,TRBV25-1,CASAGTGKSNQPQHF
16,NA,TRBJ1-4,TRBV18,CASSPYAGKKSEKLFF
18,TRBD1,TRBJ2-2,TRBV9,CASSPTPAGQVNTGELFF
13,TRBD1,TRBJ1-2,TRBV2,CASSVNTGEGYTF
16,TRBD1,TRBJ1-5,TRBV6-6,CASSYTEGQGNQPQHF
16,TRBD2,TRBJ2-1,TRBV29-1,CSVAGGGRANYNEQFF
15,NA,TRBJ2-7,TRBV5-8,CASSLAGMRTYEQYF
16,TRBD1,TRBJ1-6,TRBV7-2,CASSSRTGGFNSPLHF
15,NA,TRBJ1-2,TRBV4-3,CASSQDAGVFYGYTF
12,NA,TRBJ1-5,TRBV7-8,CASRSGDQPQHF
15,NA,TRBJ1-1,TRBV11-2,CASSLVVRGDTEAFF
14,NA,TRBJ2-3,TRBV6-5,CASSTFGQPDTQYF
14,TRBD1,TRBJ1-1,TRBV5-8,CASIRDRGGTEAFF
18,NA,TRBJ2-7,TRBV7-2,CASSHRLGGFGAPYEQYF
14,NA,TRBJ2-7,TRBV11-3,CASSLDGTGYEQYF
15,NA,TRBJ2-1,TRBV6-5,CASSYLPARDNEQFF
14,NA,TRBJ2-3,TRBV11-2,CASSYNGATDTQYF
14,TRBD1,TRBJ1-2,TRBV6-5,CASSYRSGGDGYTF
16,NA,TRBJ1-1,TRBV18,CASSPLRAGANTEAFF
15,TRBD1,TRBJ1-3,TRBV28,CASSLEGARGNTIYF
16,TRBD2,TRBJ2-3,TRBV28,CASRSGTSTRTDTQYF
18,NA,TRBJ2-6,TRBV4-2,CASSQIYRVMAGANVLTF
15,NA,TRBJ1-4,TRBV6-5,CASSRFGGYNEKLFF